This entry is about one T cell receptor (beta chain). This specimen belongs to a study of blood T cell repertoires in COVID-19. Per the original data handling: From reference gene primer amplification, estimates of nucleated cell counts were derived. Assay used: immunoSEQ multiplex PCR; TCRdb lists only in-frame clones, some missing. From that table come the V and J calls and clone size; the DNA was used to work out D and trimming. The sample has roughly 80,000 clones, 65% to 85% seen once. V lost 5 bases to trimming and J lost 5 bases, with 10 bases between them. CDR1 is SGHNT and CDR2 is YENEEA in the germline V gene. This CDR3 contains 13 residues.

The clonotype comes from a woman aged 55 to 70 with acute or convalescent COVID-19. The specimen sequenced was peripheral blood. The chain links TRBV11-3 to TRBJ2-1; D may be TRBD2 (5 bases). The CDR3 sequence is CASSPFGDNEQFF. The DNA for the CDR3 is TGTGCCAGCAGCCCGTTCGGGGACAATGAGCAGTTCTTC.